This is a list of T cell receptor beta chains from one sample in a study of T cell repertoires in cytomegalovirus infection. TCRdb itself ran the reads through MiXCR, one entry per CDR3 protein. The sample holds approximately 770,000 distinct CDR3 sequences, roughly 29% seen once. No antigen has been identified for these receptors. Sequencing was performed on cultured CD8+ T cells from PBMCs, taken from culture after CMV antigen stimulation. The receptor source for this set is a human donor in good health (CMV status not recorded). Some clones in this sample may be carry-over from other donors' samples. Both conserved end residues are part of each CDR3. Fields, in order: clone size, J gene, V gene, D gene, CDR3 DNA, CDR3 protein. The D gene is left open where the match is weak. The size entry is marked missing in some rows and otherwise reads once, few, many or a size class.

abundance: many
j_gene: TRBJ1-6
v_gene: TRBV7-9
d_gene: .
CDR3nt: TGTGCCAGCAGCCCGACAGGAACTAATTCACCCCTCCACTTT
CDR3aa: CASSPTGTNSPLHF

abundance: few
j_gene: TRBJ1-5
v_gene: TRBV19
d_gene: .
CDR3nt: TGTGCCAGTAGTATAGATCGGGCGGGTTTCAATCAGCCCCAGCATTTT
CDR3aa: CASSIDRAGFNQPQHF

abundance: many
j_gene: TRBJ2-5
v_gene: TRBV7-6
d_gene: TRBD2
CDR3nt: TGTGCCAGTATACCACTCGGGCGGGGGGGCCGGGAGACCCAGTACTTC
CDR3aa: CASIPLGRGGRETQYF

abundance: .
j_gene: TRBJ2-1
v_gene: TRBV24-1
d_gene: .
CDR3nt: TGTGCCACCAGTGAGCCAGCCACCAGCTCCTACAATGAGCAGTTCTTC
CDR3aa: CATSEPATSSYNEQFF

abundance: .
j_gene: TRBJ2-7
v_gene: TRBV7-2
d_gene: .
CDR3nt: TGTGCCAGCAGCTTAGATCCCAGCCCGGACTCCTACGAGCAGTACTTC
CDR3aa: CASSLDPSPDSYEQYF

abundance: few
j_gene: TRBJ1-5
v_gene: TRBV6-2/TRBV6-3
d_gene: .
CDR3nt: TGTGCCAGCAGTTACTGGTCAGGCTTTACAGATCAGCCCCAGCATTTT
CDR3aa: CASSYWSGFTDQPQHF

abundance: .
j_gene: TRBJ2-5
v_gene: TRBV28
d_gene: .
CDR3nt: TGTGCCAGCAGCCCAACCCGGAGGGCTCAAGAGACCCAGTACTTC
CDR3aa: CASSPTRRAQETQYF

abundance: .
j_gene: TRBJ1-2
v_gene: TRBV27
d_gene: .
CDR3nt: TGTGCCAGCAGCGCCTCGGGCCCAGCCTATGGCTACACCTTC
CDR3aa: CASSASGPAYGYTF

abundance: many
j_gene: TRBJ2-1
v_gene: TRBV7-2
d_gene: .
CDR3nt: TGTGCCAGCAGTATAGGGGACAATGAGCAGTTCTTC
CDR3aa: CASSIGDNEQFF

abundance: many
j_gene: TRBJ1-3
v_gene: TRBV6-5
d_gene: .
CDR3nt: TGTGCCAGCTCGGTCAGCCAAGCCCGTAGGGGAAACACCATATATTTT
CDR3aa: CASSVSQARRGNTIYF

abundance: .
j_gene: TRBJ2-3
v_gene: TRBV6-6
d_gene: TRBD2
CDR3nt: TGTGCCAGCAGTTACCTCCCTGGACTAGCGGTTATCACAGATACGCAGTATTTT
CDR3aa: CASSYLPGLAVITDTQYF

abundance: .
j_gene: TRBJ2-3
v_gene: TRBV5-4
d_gene: TRBD2
CDR3nt: TGTGCCAGCAGCCCGGGTCGACTAGCGGGGGACCACACGCAGTATTTT
CDR3aa: CASSPGRLAGDHTQYF

abundance: .
j_gene: TRBJ2-3
v_gene: TRBV7-9
d_gene: TRBD2
CDR3nt: TGTGCCAGCAGCTCCGGGACTAGCGGCCCCCCGACGCATTTT
CDR3aa: CASSSGTSGPPTHF

abundance: .
j_gene: TRBJ2-7
v_gene: TRBV19
d_gene: TRBD1
CDR3nt: TGTGCCAGTAGTATAGGGACAGGGGGCATCGAGCAGTACTTC
CDR3aa: CASSIGTGGIEQYF

abundance: .
j_gene: TRBJ2-3
v_gene: TRBV4-1
d_gene: TRBD2
CDR3nt: TGCGCCAGCAGCCAACTAGCGGGGGTCTTCACAGATACGCAGTATTTT
CDR3aa: CASSQLAGVFTDTQYF

abundance: .
j_gene: TRBJ1-3
v_gene: TRBV10-3
d_gene: .
CDR3nt: TGTGCCATCAGAGATGCAGACAGAACTGGAAACACCATATATTTT
CDR3aa: CAIRDADRTGNTIYF

abundance: .
j_gene: TRBJ1-1
v_gene: TRBV28
d_gene: .
CDR3nt: TGTGCCAGCAGTCCCGCCCAGGAAAGTGAAGCTTTCTTT
CDR3aa: CASSPAQESEAFF

abundance: .
j_gene: TRBJ1-2
v_gene: TRBV7-9
d_gene: TRBD1
CDR3nt: TGTGCCAGCAGCTTAGACCCGGGACAGAAGCATGGCTACACCTTC
CDR3aa: CASSLDPGQKHGYTF

abundance: .
j_gene: TRBJ2-2
v_gene: TRBV6-1
d_gene: .
CDR3nt: TGTGCCACCGACCGGGACTTAAACACCGGGGAGCTGTTTTTT
CDR3aa: CATDRDLNTGELFF

abundance: .
j_gene: TRBJ2-2
v_gene: TRBV2
d_gene: .
CDR3nt: TGTGCCACCATGGGCGGGGAGCTGTTTTTT
CDR3aa: CATMGGELFF

abundance: .
j_gene: TRBJ1-2
v_gene: TRBV20-1
d_gene: TRBD1
CDR3nt: TGCAGTGCTAGAGATTTACAGGGGCCTTGGAGCTACACCTTC
CDR3aa: CSARDLQGPWSYTF

abundance: many
j_gene: TRBJ2-1
v_gene: TRBV7-8
d_gene: TRBD2
CDR3nt: TGTGCCAGCACCCTCGCGGGACTAGCGGGGGGGCCTAATGAGCAGTTCTTC
CDR3aa: CASTLAGLAGGPNEQFF

abundance: .
j_gene: TRBJ2-1
v_gene: TRBV7-6
d_gene: TRBD2
CDR3nt: TGTGCCAGCAGCTCCGGGGGACGGGGGGTCTCCTACAATGAGCAGTTCTTC
CDR3aa: CASSSGGRGVSYNEQFF

abundance: few
j_gene: TRBJ2-2
v_gene: TRBV10-3
d_gene: .
CDR3nt: TGTGCCTTACAAGGGAAGACCGGGGAGCTGTTTTTT
CDR3aa: CALQGKTGELFF

abundance: .
j_gene: TRBJ1-2
v_gene: TRBV9
d_gene: .
CDR3nt: TGTGCCAGCAGCGTCGGGGGTGCTGACTATGGCTACACCTTC
CDR3aa: CASSVGGADYGYTF

abundance: .
j_gene: TRBJ2-1
v_gene: TRBV6-5
d_gene: TRBD1
CDR3nt: TGTGCCAGCAGTTACTCGCAGGGGGCCACCTACAATGAGCAGTTCTTC
CDR3aa: CASSYSQGATYNEQFF

abundance: .
j_gene: TRBJ2-1
v_gene: TRBV5-6
d_gene: .
CDR3nt: TGTGCCAGCAGCCCCGCTCTTTACCTGAATGAGCAGTTCTTC
CDR3aa: CASSPALYLNEQFF

abundance: .
j_gene: TRBJ2-3
v_gene: TRBV14
d_gene: TRBD2
CDR3nt: TGTGCCAGCAGCCCCTGGGAGCGGGGGACCGCAGATACGCAGTATTTT
CDR3aa: CASSPWERGTADTQYF

abundance: .
j_gene: TRBJ2-4
v_gene: TRBV7-9
d_gene: .
CDR3nt: TGTGCCAGCAGCTTAAGTTTGAGGGAGACCAAAAACATTCAGTACTTC
CDR3aa: CASSLSLRETKNIQYF